This T cell receptor beta chain comes out of a study of radiation and T cells in renal cell carcinoma. Study-wide background: Nephrectomy followed 15 Gy stereotactic body radiation by 4 weeks. General study findings and limits: No pretreatment tumor biopsies were available for baseline clonotypes.

Method: immunoSEQ multiplex PCR; TCRdb's copy keeps in-frame clones and lacks some. This sample carries 45,000 to 55,000 clones, 80% of them seen once, and the ten largest clones take 25% to 30%. On this clone: The antigen is unknown.

Time point of the sample: blood 2 weeks post-SBRT. Treatment of the sample: 15 Gy SBRT to primary tumor, nephrectomy 4 weeks later. The CDR3 totals 12 residues. V lost 6 bases, J lost 8 bases, and 12 bases lay in between. Germline V CDR1 and CDR2: SNHLY, FYNNEI. Here the sequenced sample was blood, taken from a patient whose treatment included radiotherapy and nephrectomy. This rearrangement joins TRBV2 to TRBJ2-3; tentative D call: TRBD2 (6 bases). The origin of this receptor is a woman aged 70-85 years with renal cell carcinoma. CDR3 loop: CASSGGAGTQYF. CDR3 sequence (DNA): TGTGCCAGCAGCGGGGGAGCCGGTACGCAGTATTTT.